Following are 9 T cell receptor beta chains from one sample sequenced in a study of shared clonotypes between healthy human individuals. Terminally differentiated effector memory CD45RA+ cells were excluded by CCR7 positive selection of CD45RO-negative cells. Libraries were prepared by immunoSEQ multiplex PCR; TCRdb keeps only in-frame clonotypes and omits some of them. The sample records around 2.1 million clones, roughly 91% being singletons. Material for sequencing was naive CD8+ T cells from PBMCs. Source of these receptors: a young man in good health. Some clones in this sample may be carry-over from other donors' samples.

This chain links TRBV25-1 with TRBJ2-5; D unclear. Germline V gene lookup returns CDR1 MGHDK and CDR2 SYGVNS. CDR3 length: 13 amino acids. The V gene lost 4 bases and the J gene lost 4 bases, with 10 bases spanning the gap. The CDR3 loop reads CASSGRWGETQYF. Here the CDR3 DNA reads TGTGCCAGCAGTGGACGATGGGGAGAGACCCAGTACTTC.

On this clone: Other DNA sequences in the sample encode the same CDR3. V is TRBV27 and J is TRBJ2-7; a possible D gene is TRBD2 (6 bases). CDR1 is MNHEY and CDR2 is SMNVEV in the germline V gene (reference sequence). Between the trimmed V and J ends, which lost 5 bases and 4 bases, there was a span of 12 bases. The CDR3 spans 13 residues. This chain's CDR3 is CASSPRLGYEQYF. The DNA for the CDR3 is TGTGCCAGCAGTCCACGACTAGGATACGAGCAGTACTTC.

This sequence joins TRBV7-2 and TRBJ2-3, with TRBD2 identical over 15 bases. After removal of 4 bases from V and 3 bases from J, the junction contained 2 bases not matched to a gene. This CDR3 is built from 16 residues. CDR1 SGHTA and CDR2 FQGNSA come from the germline V gene. As DNA, the CDR3 is TGTGCCAGCAGCTCCGGACTAGCGGGAGGGACAGATACGCAGTATTTT. Translated: CASSSGLAGGTDTQYF.

The J gene is TRBJ1-4, the V gene TRBV29-1, with a tentative D call TRBD1 (6 bases). Germline V gene lookup returns CDR1 SQVTM and CDR2 ANQGSEA. Trimming left V 0 bases short and J 10 bases short, with 9 bases between. This CDR3 is built from 12 residues. This CDR3 reads CSVEDQGGKLFF. CDR3 bases: TGCAGCGTTGAAGATCAAGGGGGAAAACTGTTTTTT.

A word on this clone: This specimen includes other DNA sequences encoding the same CDR3. This rearrangement joins TRBV7-8 to TRBJ2-3; 9 bases align to TRBD2. The germline CDR1 and CDR2 sequences are SGHVS and FQNEAQ. The CDR3 contains 16 residues. Unmatched junction bases numbered 4, after V lost 0 bases and J lost 3 bases. The CDR3 loop reads CASSLARGRGTDTQYF. CDR3 DNA: TGTGCCAGCAGCTTAGCGCGCGGGAGGGGAACAGATACGCAGTATTTT.

The CDR3 region has the DNA TGTGCCAGCAGTTCTAACACAGGATACCTCTCTAACTATGGCTACACCTTC. Its protein product is CASSSNTGYLSNYGYTF. The V and J genes are TRBV28 and TRBJ1-2, with D possibly being TRBD1 (5 bases). The CDR3 sequence is 17 residues long. V lost 4 bases, J lost 0 bases, and 18 bases lay in between. Germline CDR1 reads MDHEN; CDR2 reads SYDVKM.

This chain uses TRBV19 with TRBJ2-7; possibly TRBD1 for D (6 bases). The V end lost 4 bases, the J end lost 0 bases, and 16 bases lay between the germline ends. This CDR3 is 16 amino acids long. CDR1 is LNHDA, CDR2 SQIVND, per germline (reference sequence). CDR3 region: CASSTRPRTVSYEQYF. DNA for the CDR3: TGTGCCAGTAGTACTCGACCTAGGACAGTCTCCTACGAGCAGTACTTC.

The rearrangement uses TRBV27 and TRBJ2-7, with TRBD2 matching 7 bases. The J segment lost 7 bases and the V segment lost 5 bases, leaving 8 bases of the junction unmatched. In germline, CDR1 is MNHEY, CDR2 SMNVEV (reference sequence). This CDR3 has 13 amino acids. CDR3 sequence (DNA): TGTGCCAGCAGTCCCCCGGGGGAGGGAGAGCAGTACTTC. This codes for CASSPPGEGEQYF.

The J gene is TRBJ2-1, the V gene TRBV10-3, with D possibly being TRBD2 (5 bases). Trimming took off 3 bases at V and 8 bases at J, with 14 bases between the two ends. CDR3 length equals 14 residues. Germline V gene lookup returns CDR1 ENHRY and CDR2 SYGVKD. Here the CDR3 DNA reads TGTGCCATCAGTGACTTAGGGAGAGTCGATGAGCAGTTCTTC. Translating it yields CAISDLGRVDEQFF.